This TCR beta chain was identified during a study of CD8 T cells in Susac syndrome. With respect to this clonotype: Antigen specificity is unknown.

After extraction with the RNeasy kit, roughly 0.45 to 1 ug of the RNA was reverse transcribed using random hexamers. MiXCR, applied by TCRdb to the immunoSEQ multiplex PCR reads, yields one record per CDR3 protein. The sample lists about 90,000 distinct CDR3 sequences; approximately 92% were seen once. General study points: By the study's own acknowledgment, its TCR sequencing and HLA analysis included relatively few individuals.

TEMRA cells underwent FACS enrichment and CD8+ and CD4+ T cells underwent negative isolation. CDR1 MNHNY and CDR2 SVGAGI come from the germline V gene (reference sequence). CDR3 length: 11 amino acids. V was pared by 8 bases and J by 5 bases, with 8 bases between. The material sequenced was CD8+ T cells from PBMCs. This clonotype was obtained from a human donor in good health. The rearrangement joins TRBV6-6 to TRBJ2-3; D call uncertain. CDR3 in amino acids: CASVLGDTQYF. The CDR3 nucleotides read TGTGCCAGCGTACTGGGAGATACGCAGTATTTT.